This T cell receptor beta chain was profiled in a study of T-cell reconstitution after alpha-beta-depleted transplantation in children. Overall study results and limits: Newly made T cells mostly supplied T-cell counts and diversity one year after transplant.

A TCRbeta library incorporating unique molecular identifiers was prepared. In TCRdb, the PCR reads were re-called with MiXCR into one record per CDR3 protein. The sample has around 960,000 distinct CDR3 sequences, less than 30% seen once. Comments on this clonotype: The antigen remains undetermined.

The sample was PBMCs, mostly from graft donor cells, taken 360 days after TCRalphabeta/CD19-depleted stem cell transplant. This clonotype originated in a boy under two years old who had a stem cell transplant for SCID, so the T cells may come from the graft donor.

CDR3 protein: CASSYGQGEGETQYF. CDR3 coding DNA: TGTGCCAGCAGTTACGGACAGGGTGAAGGCGAGACCCAGTACTTC. This chain connects TRBV5-6 to TRBJ2-5, with TRBD1 identical over 8 bases. The V gene's germline CDR1 is SGHDT and CDR2 YYEEEE. V lost 5 bases, J lost 5 bases, and 11 bases stayed unmatched. The CDR3 covers 15 residues.